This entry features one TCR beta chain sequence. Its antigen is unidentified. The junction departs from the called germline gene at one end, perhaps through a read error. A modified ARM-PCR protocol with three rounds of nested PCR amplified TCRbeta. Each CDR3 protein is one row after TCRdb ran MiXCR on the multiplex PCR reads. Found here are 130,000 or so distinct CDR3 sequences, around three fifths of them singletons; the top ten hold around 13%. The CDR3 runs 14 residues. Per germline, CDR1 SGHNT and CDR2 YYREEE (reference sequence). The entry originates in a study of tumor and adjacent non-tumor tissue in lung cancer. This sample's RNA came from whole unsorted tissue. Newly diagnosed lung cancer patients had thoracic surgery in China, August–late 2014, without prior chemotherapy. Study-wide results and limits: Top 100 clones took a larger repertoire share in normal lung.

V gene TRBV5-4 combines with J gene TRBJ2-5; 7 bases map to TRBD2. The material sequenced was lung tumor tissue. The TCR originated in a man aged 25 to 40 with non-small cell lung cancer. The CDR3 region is CTSSIQRGVGTQYF. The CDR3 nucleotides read TGTACCAGCAGCATCCAACGGGGGGTCGGGACCCAGTACTTC. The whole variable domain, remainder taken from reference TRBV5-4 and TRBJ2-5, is ETGVTQSPTHLIKTRGQQVTLRCSSQSGHNTVSWYQQALGQGPQFIFQYYREEENGRGNFPPRFSGLQFPNYSSELNVNALELDDSALYLCTSSIQRGVGTQYFGPGTRLLVL.